The subject of this entry is one TCR beta chain. This clonotype was seen repeatedly, ten times or more. The antigen this receptor binds is unknown. Base qualities are missing; no much larger clone stands one base away. Interpreted using the paper, the treatment or condition label stands for: in vitro stimulation with specific CMV peptide epitopes to enrich CMV-specific T cells. CDR1 SGHVS and CDR2 FNYEAQ were looked up in the germline V gene. V loses 2 bases of germline sequence and J loses 4 bases, and the interval between the two ends is 12 bases. From cysteine to phenylalanine, the CDR3 is 15 amino acids long. Just the 45-base CDR3 DNA is kept, in frame starting at base 1. The sequencing machine was an Illumina HiSeq 1500. TCRdb took the public reads, trimmed them with fastp at Q25, ran MiXCR for clone calling and kept in-frame beta chains. Merged by CDR3 protein, the rows form single entries marked with the most common genes and DNA. The sample contains about 220,000 distinct CDR3 sequences, around two fifths of them found a single time. Around 64% of the sample is taken by the ten largest.

This record comes from a study of T cell repertoires in cytomegalovirus infection (dated by TCRdb to the late 2010s). The study in broad terms: Alongside well-studied HLA-B-restricted epitopes, the peptide stimulations were aimed at recently identified HLA-C-restricted CMV epitopes, whose presentation resists viral immunomodulation. Donor HLA type was relevant to the analysis, as public TCR beta signatures indicated carriage of CMV infection together with the matching HLA type. What the study reported, not specific to this receptor: In the ex vivo response, HLA-C-restricted CMV-specific TCR beta clonotypes were dominant, and in two of eight donors the single most frequent clonotype came from this HLA-C-restricted group. In both this cohort and an independent cohort of 300 to 450 donors, the cumulative frequency of public TCR beta family members distinguished carriers of CMV infection plus the relevant HLA type.

The sequence is built from TRBV7-6 and TRBJ2-1, with the identity of the D gene unclear. The clonotype comes from a human donor in good health (CMV status not recorded). Some clones in this sample may be carry-over from other donors' samples. The material sequenced was CD8+ T cells from cultured PBMCs, taken from culture after CMV antigen stimulation. The CDR3: CASSLFLGRYNEQFF. The DNA sequence follows: TGTGCCAGCAGCTTATTCCTCGGCCGGTACAATGAGCAGTTCTTC.